These 7 T cell receptor beta chains were sequenced from one sample in a study of regulatory T cells in long-lasting Graves disease. Specified time point: newly diagnosed GD, antithyroid drugs for less than 3 months. PBMC-extracted RNA yielded the TCR library. According to the study, TCR beta libraries were built with iRepertoire HTBI primers and CDR3-region Arm-PCR. TCRdb passed the multiplex PCR reads through MiXCR, listing each CDR3 protein once. The sample lists 520,000 or so distinct CDR3 sequences; approximately 12% were seen once. The sample also formed part of further work on T cells in Graves' hyperthyroidism and ophthalmopathy.

Sample: peripheral blood mononuclear cells (PBMCs), taken at new diagnosis, from a patient treated with antithyroid drugs. The receptors derive from a woman aged 25 to 39 with Graves disease.

Of note for this clonotype: A much larger clone differs from this one at a single base, so this may be a read error. The gene calls are TRBV24-1 and TRBJ2-7; 10 bases map to TRBD1. CDR3 length: 17 residues. V shed 5 bases and J 7 bases; nucleotides not matched to a gene: 16. Germline CDR1 and CDR2: KGHDR and SFDVKD. The CDR3 loop reads CATSGYPGTGDGDEQYF. The CDR3 coding sequence is TGTGCCACCAGTGGCTACCCCGGGACAGGGGACGGAGATGAGCAGTACTTC.

This chain links TRBV20-1 with TRBJ2-7, with D maybe TRBD2 (5 bases). Per the germline V gene, CDR1 is DFQATT and CDR2 is SNEGSKA (reference sequence). The CDR3 is 16 amino acids. V lost 3 bases and J 0 bases, leaving 18 bases between the germline ends. The CDR3 DNA reads as TGCAGTGCTAGGGGTTGGATAGGTCGGGACTCCTACGAGCAGTACTTC. It specifies CSARGWIGRDSYEQYF.

The sample holds many counts of this clonotype. The chain has TRBV12-3 or TRBV12-4 and TRBJ2-3; D remains unclear. Deletions cut 4 bases from V and 9 bases from J, with 8 bases between. The CDR3 is 11 residues long. As DNA, the CDR3 is TGTGCCAGCAGTTCCCAAGCCACGCAGTATTTT. Translating gives CASSSQATQYF.

This clonotype was seen ten or more times. The CDR3 protein is CASSQSGSWADTQYF. The DNA for the CDR3 is TGCGCCAGCAGTCAGAGCGGGAGTTGGGCAGATACGCAGTATTTT. V is TRBV5-1 and J is TRBJ2-3; the match to TRBD2 covers 8 bases. Unmatched junction bases numbered 9, after V lost 5 bases and J lost 4 bases. Germline-derived CDR1 and CDR2 are SGHRS and YFSETQ. CDR3 length equals 15 residues.

This clonotype was seen ten or more times. The chain recombines TRBV6-1 with TRBJ1-5; 10 bases fit TRBD1. The CDR3 totals 15 residues. Looked up from germline, CDR1 is MNHNS and CDR2 is SASEGT. V lost 5 bases and J lost 6; bases outside the gene matches: 7. The CDR3 loop is CASSPTGGLSQPQHF. CDR3 DNA: TGTGCCAGCAGTCCGACAGGGGGCCTGTCTCAGCCCCAGCATTTT.

This clonotype has ten or more counts. The gene calls are TRBV19 and TRBJ1-2; D may be TRBD1 (6 bases). CDR1 is LNHDA and CDR2 is SQIVND in the germline V gene (reference sequence). V was clipped by 5 bases and J by 8 bases, with 18 bases between them. CDR3 length: 14 residues. CDR3 sequence (DNA): TGTGCCAGTAGTCTAGGCGCAGGGGTATCAGGCTACACCTTC. Translation gives CASSLGAGVSGYTF.

This clonotype has only a few counts. The chain employs TRBV14 and TRBJ2-5, with TRBD1 as a possible D gene (5 bases). The germline V gene has CDR1 SGHDN and CDR2 FVKESK. V lost 2 bases and J 6 bases, leaving 25 bases between the germline ends. The length of the CDR3 is 18 residues. The CDR3, as DNA: TGTGCCAGCAGCCAATGGCGGCCGGGCAGGGTGAACTCGAAGACCCAGTACTTC. Protein sequence: CASSQWRPGRVNSKTQYF.